This section outlines one TCR beta chain sequence together with its context. Its specificity is unknown. cDNA prepared by RNA extraction and subsequent reverse transcription served as the template for sequencing. Libraries were prepared by immunoSEQ multiplex PCR; TCRdb keeps only in-frame clonotypes and omits some of them. The data contain about 200,000 clones, roughly 60% of them singletons. Germline V gives CDR1 SQVTM, CDR2 ANQGSEA. There are 15 residues in the CDR3. V shed 6 bases, J shed 0 bases, and the junction held 7 bases outside the gene matches. The sample is drawn from a study of CD8+ T cells in alopecia areata. Treatment described: oral pan-JAK inhibitor, 5-10 mg twice daily. Alopecia areata patients had lesional scalp punch biopsies and peripheral blood taken from them. General study findings and limits: Tofacitinib significantly lowered scalp clonality and expanded CD8+ clones among the top 100. Lesional tissue from the scalp (especially in alopecia totalis/universalis) showed higher clonality than normal scalp.

This sequence was found in a human donor with alopecia areata. The V call is TRBV29-1, the J call TRBJ2-7, with 11 nucleotides matching TRBD2. The source material was CD4+ T cells sorted from blood, sampled at week 24, from a patient treated with tofacitinib. The CDR3 loop is CSVTLAGDSSYEQYF. DNA of the CDR3: TGCAGCGTGACACTAGCGGGGGACAGCTCCTACGAGCAGTACTTC.